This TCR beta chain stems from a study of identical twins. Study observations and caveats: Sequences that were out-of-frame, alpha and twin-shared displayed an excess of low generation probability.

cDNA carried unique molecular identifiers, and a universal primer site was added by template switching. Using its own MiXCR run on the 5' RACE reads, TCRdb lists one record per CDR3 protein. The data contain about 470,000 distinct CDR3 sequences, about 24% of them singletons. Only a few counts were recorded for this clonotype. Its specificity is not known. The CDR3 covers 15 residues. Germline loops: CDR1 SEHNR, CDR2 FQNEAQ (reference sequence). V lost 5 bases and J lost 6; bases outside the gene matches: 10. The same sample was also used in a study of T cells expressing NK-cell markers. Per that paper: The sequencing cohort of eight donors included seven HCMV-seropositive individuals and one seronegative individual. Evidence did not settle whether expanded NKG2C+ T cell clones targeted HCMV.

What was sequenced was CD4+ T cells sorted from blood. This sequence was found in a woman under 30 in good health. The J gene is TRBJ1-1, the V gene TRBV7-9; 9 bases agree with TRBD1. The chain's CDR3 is CASSIQGASTSEAFF. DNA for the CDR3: TGTGCCAGCAGCATACAGGGGGCGAGTACTTCTGAAGCTTTCTTT.